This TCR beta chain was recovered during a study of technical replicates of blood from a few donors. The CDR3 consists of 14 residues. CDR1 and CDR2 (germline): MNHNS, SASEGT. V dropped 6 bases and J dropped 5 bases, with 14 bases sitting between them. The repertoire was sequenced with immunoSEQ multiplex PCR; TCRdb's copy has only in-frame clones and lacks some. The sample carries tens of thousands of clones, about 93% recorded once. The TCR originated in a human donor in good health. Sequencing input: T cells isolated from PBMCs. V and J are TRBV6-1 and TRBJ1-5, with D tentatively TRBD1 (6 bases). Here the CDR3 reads CASRVQGSDQPQHF. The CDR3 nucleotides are TGTGCCAGCAGAGTCCAGGGGAGCGATCAGCCCCAGCATTTT.